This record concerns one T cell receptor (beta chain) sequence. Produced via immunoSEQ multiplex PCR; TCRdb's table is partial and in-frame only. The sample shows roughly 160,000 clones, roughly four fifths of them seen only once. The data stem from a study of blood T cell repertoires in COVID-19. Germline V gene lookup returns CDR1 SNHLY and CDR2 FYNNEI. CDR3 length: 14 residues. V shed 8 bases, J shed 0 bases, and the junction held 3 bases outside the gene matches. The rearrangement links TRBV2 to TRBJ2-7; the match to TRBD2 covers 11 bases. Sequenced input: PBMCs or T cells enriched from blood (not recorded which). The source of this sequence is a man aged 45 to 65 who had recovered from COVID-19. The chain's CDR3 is CASAGTSGSYEQYF. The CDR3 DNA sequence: TGTGCCAGCGCCGGGACTAGCGGCTCCTACGAGCAGTACTTC.